This T cell receptor (beta chain) was identified during a study of T cells in Graves' hyperthyroidism and ophthalmopathy. This clonotype was observed many times. Its specificity is not known. V lost 1 base to trimming and J lost 5 bases; unmatched junction nucleotides: 7. Germline lookup yields CDR1 DFQATT and CDR2 SNEGSKA (reference sequence). This CDR3 contains 15 residues. Amplified regions were TCR beta CDR3 sequences from RNA transcripts. HTBI primers drove first-round RT-PCR of the TCR CDR3. Each CDR3 protein gets one entry after TCRdb re-called the multiplex PCR reads with MiXCR. The sample lists a few hundred thousand distinct CDR3 sequences, roughly a sixth occurring once. A lack of ophthalmopathy progression within 18 months defined stable Graves' hyperthyroidism. Among the patients, aged 18 to 65, hyperthyroidism was newly diagnosed and had lasted under 2 months. A patient was excluded if there was uncontrolled infection, other autoimmune disease, pregnancy or lactation.

Study results and caveats: Most thyroid clonotypes expanded above 0.001 appeared in blood too.

The sample taken for sequencing was blood. This TCR was sampled from a woman between 50 and 59 years old with Graves' hyperthyroidism. This chain uses TRBV20-1 with TRBJ1-4; TRBD1 aligns across 7 bases. CDR3 coding DNA: TGCAGTGCTAGAGCCGCGGACAGGTCAAATGAAAAACTGTTTTTT. It encodes CSARAADRSNEKLFF.